This TCR beta chain comes out of a study of T cell repertoires in cytomegalovirus infection. Looking at the study overall: The authors used CMV epitopes that were HLA-C-restricted (recently identified) and HLA-B-restricted (well studied). Public TCR beta signatures marked donors with CMV infection and the matching HLA. Notes on the study in general: Public TCR beta family frequency separated CMV-and-HLA carriers, including in an independent cohort. There were HLA-C-restricted CMV-specific TCR beta clonotypes dominating the ex vivo response.

TCRdb called the reads again in MiXCR, with one record for every CDR3 protein. The sample has about 570,000 distinct CDR3 sequences, roughly 43% seen once; the top ten hold 48%. Worth noting for this clonotype: Its antigen remains unknown.

J was trimmed by 6 bases and V by 5 bases; bases with no gene match: 9. The CDR3 runs to 15 residues. From germline, CDR1 is SGHDT and CDR2 YYEEEE. Sequenced material: cultured PBMCs, taken from culture after CMV antigen stimulation. The rearrangement joins TRBV5-6 to TRBJ2-1; 9 positions agree with TRBD2. The TCR sequence derives from a human donor in good health (CMV status not recorded). Some clones in this sample may be carry-over from other donors' samples. The CDR3 loop is CASSLAGQSPNEQFF. CDR3 coding DNA: TGTGCCAGCAGTCTAGCGGGACAATCCCCCAATGAGCAGTTCTTC.